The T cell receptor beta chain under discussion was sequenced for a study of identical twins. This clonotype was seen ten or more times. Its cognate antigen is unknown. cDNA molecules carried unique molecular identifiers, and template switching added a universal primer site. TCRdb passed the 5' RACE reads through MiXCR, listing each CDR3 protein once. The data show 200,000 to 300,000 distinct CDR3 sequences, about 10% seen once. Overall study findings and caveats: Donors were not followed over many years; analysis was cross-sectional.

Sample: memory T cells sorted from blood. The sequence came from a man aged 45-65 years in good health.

The CDR3 is CATSALTTGELFF. CDR3 coding DNA: TGTGCCACCAGTGCCTTAACCACCGGGGAGCTGTTTTTT. The J gene is TRBJ2-2, the V gene TRBV24-1, with unresolved D. The V gene's germline CDR1 is KGHDR and CDR2 SFDVKD. The length of the CDR3 is 13 residues. V was shortened by 5 bases and J by 4 bases, with 7 bases between the two germline ends.